The 14 T cell receptor beta chains below come from one sample, sequenced in a study of T-cell reconstitution after alpha-beta-depleted transplantation in children. Unique molecular identifiers were used in preparing the TCRbeta library. TCRdb passed the PCR reads through MiXCR, listing each CDR3 protein once. Of about 980,000 distinct CDR3 sequences in the sample, 25% to 30% are singletons; the top ten hold about 28%. The material sequenced was PBMCs, mostly from graft donor cells, taken 360 days after TCRalphabeta/CD19-depleted stem cell transplant. These receptor sequences come from a boy in the first two years of life who had a stem cell transplant for SCID, so the T cells may come from the graft donor.

The chain links TRBV27 to TRBJ2-3; 12 bases are shared with TRBD2. This CDR3 has 14 residues. Trimming took 4 bases from V and 6 from J; bases not matched to a gene: 2. Germline loops: CDR1 MNHEY, CDR2 SMNVEV (reference sequence). CDR3 region: CASSSLAGGDTQYF. In DNA form, the CDR3 reads TGTGCCAGCAGTTCTCTAGCGGGGGGGGATACGCAGTATTTT.

This chain connects TRBV5-1 to TRBJ2-1; 7 bases agree with TRBD1. V trimming: 4 bases; J trimming: 6 bases; junction bases outside the gene matches: 4. The CDR3 loop spans 13 amino acids. CDR1 SGHRS and CDR2 YFSETQ come from the germline V gene. The CDR3 protein is CASSQGVGNEQFF. The CDR3 coding sequence is TGCGCCAGCAGCCAGGGGGTCGGCAATGAGCAGTTCTTC.

The J gene is TRBJ1-2, the V gene TRBV5-5; D uncertain. Trimming took 2 bases from V and 5 from J, leaving 16 bases between them. This CDR3 has 15 residues. Germline CDR1 is SGHKS and CDR2 is YYEKEE (reference sequence). The CDR3 here is CASSFGRTEDYGYTF. The CDR3 bases are TGTGCCAGCAGCTTCGGACGGACCGAGGATTATGGCTACACCTTC.

This clonotype was seen a few times. The V gene is TRBV4-1, the J gene TRBJ2-1, with 7 positions matching TRBD2. Germline V gene lookup returns CDR1 MGHRA and CDR2 YSYEKL. CDR3 size: 16 residues. The trim removed 4 bases at V and 5 bases at J, leaving 11 bases unmatched. The CDR3 is CASSPARGGGNNEQFF. The CDR3 nucleotides are TGCGCCAGCAGCCCCGCGAGGGGCGGGGGTAACAATGAGCAGTTCTTC.

This clonotype has more than one count but fewer than ten. This chain uses TRBV20-1 with TRBJ2-1; no clear D. The V gene's germline CDR1 is DFQATT and CDR2 SNEGSKA (reference sequence). Trimming stripped 4 bases from V and 9 bases from J, with 16 bases between. The CDR3 covers 13 residues. CDR3 nucleotides: TGCAGTGCTAAGGAAGTGACGGTCGGTGAGCAGTTCTTC. This translates into CSAKEVTVGEQFF.

This clonotype came up a few times. This chain links TRBV5-1 with TRBJ1-1; no firm D call. The germline gives CDR1 SGHRS, CDR2 YFSETQ. The V end lost 6 bases, the J end lost 0 bases, and 18 bases lay between the germline ends. The CDR3 has 16 amino acids. The CDR3, as DNA: TGCGCCAGCATGCCCGGTGTGGGATACATGAACACTGAAGCTTTCTTT. Translation gives CASMPGVGYMNTEAFF.

This chain uses TRBV12-3 or TRBV12-4 with TRBJ1-1; TRBD1 aligns across 10 bases. The CDR3 is 15 amino acids. V lost 5 bases and J lost 6; bases outside the gene matches: 9. CDR3 bases: TGTGCCAGCAGTGTTTCCGGGACAGGGGTACCTGAAGCTTTCTTT. Its translation: CASSVSGTGVPEAFF.

This sequence joins TRBV5-1 and TRBJ2-7, with D possibly TRBD2 on 5 matching bases. The CDR3 consists of 11 residues. V lost 6 bases to trimming and J lost 11 bases, with 15 bases between them. CDR1 is SGHRS and CDR2 is YFSETQ in the germline V gene. The CDR3 loop reads CASIDSGIEYF. The CDR3 DNA sequence: TGCGCCAGCATCGACTCGGGGATTGAGTACTTC.

The CDR3 spells CSVRGDEVTALANYGYTF. The CDR3 DNA is TGCAGCGTCCGCGGAGATGAAGTGACAGCGTTAGCTAACTATGGCTACACCTTC. The chain is built from TRBV29-1 and TRBJ1-2; weak D call: TRBD1 (5 bases). This CDR3 is built from 18 residues. In germline, CDR1 is SQVTM, CDR2 ANQGSEA. Trimming left V 6 bases short and J 0 bases short, with 26 bases between.

The genes are TRBV12-3 or TRBV12-4 and TRBJ2-3, with 11 bases fitting TRBD1. The CDR3 is 14 amino acids. Trimming at V came to 8 bases and at J to 4 bases, leaving 5 bases not matched to a gene. CDR3 loop: CASCRDRGADTQYF. The DNA for the CDR3 is TGTGCCAGCTGCCGGGACAGGGGGGCAGATACGCAGTATTTT.

Worth noting for this clonotype: The junction departs from germline at one end; a sequencing error may be responsible. The genes are TRBV4-1 and TRBJ2-3; D possibly corresponds to TRBD2 (5 bases). CDR3 length: 16 amino acids. The V gene's germline CDR1 is MGHRA and CDR2 YSYEKL. CDR3 nucleotide sequence: TGCGCCAGCAGCCAAGAGACATGGGGTTCCCGGGATACGGAGTATTTT. Translation: CASSQETWGSRDTEYF.

In this sample, this clonotype turned up once. The V gene is TRBV25-1, the J gene TRBJ2-3; 9 nucleotides match TRBD1. V trimming: 6 bases; J trimming: 1 base; junction bases outside the gene matches: 8. This CDR3 spans 16 amino acids. Looked up from germline, CDR1 is MGHDK and CDR2 is SYGVNS. In DNA form, the CDR3 reads TGTGCCAGCAGCGGAGGACAGGGGCCGCGCACAGATACGCAGTATTTT. Its protein product is CASSGGQGPRTDTQYF.

The chain recombines TRBV29-1 with TRBJ2-7, with no clear D. The V and J ends lost 1 base and 4 bases respectively, with 14 bases between them. The germline gives CDR1 SQVTM, CDR2 ANQGSEA. The CDR3 totals 14 residues. Written as DNA, the CDR3 is TGCAGCGTTGAAGGGCCCTCCCCACCATACGAGCAGTACTTC. Protein sequence: CSVEGPSPPYEQYF.

This clonotype was counted only a few times. The chain employs TRBV29-1 and TRBJ1-2; D is possibly TRBD1 (5 bases). V was pared by 8 bases and J by 8 bases, with 24 bases between. Per germline, CDR1 SQVTM and CDR2 ANQGSEA. This CDR3 region has 14 residues. The chain's CDR3 is CSTPGAHPGEGYTF. The CDR3 DNA follows: TGCAGCACCCCCGGGGCTCATCCCGGGGAGGGCTACACCTTC.